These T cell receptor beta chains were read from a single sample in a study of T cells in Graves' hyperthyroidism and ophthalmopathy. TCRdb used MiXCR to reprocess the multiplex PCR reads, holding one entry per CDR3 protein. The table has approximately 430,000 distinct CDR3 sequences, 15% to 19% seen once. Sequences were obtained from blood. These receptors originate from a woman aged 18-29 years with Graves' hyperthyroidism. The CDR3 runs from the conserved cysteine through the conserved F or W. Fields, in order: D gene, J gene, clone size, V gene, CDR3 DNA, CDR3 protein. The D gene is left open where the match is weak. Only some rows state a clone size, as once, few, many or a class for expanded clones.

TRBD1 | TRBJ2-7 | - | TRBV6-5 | TGTGCCAGCAGTTACCCGGGACAGGGGGACGAGCAGTACTTC | CASSYPGQGDEQYF
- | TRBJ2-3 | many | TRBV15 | TGTGCCACCAGCAGAGGAGGGCTAACTTTCACAGATACGCAGTATTTT | CATSRGGLTFTDTQYF
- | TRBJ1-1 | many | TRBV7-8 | TGTGCCAGCAGCTTACAGGGCTTGAACACTGAAGCTTTCTTT | CASSLQGLNTEAFF
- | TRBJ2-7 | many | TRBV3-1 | TGTGCCAGCAGCCAAGATGGGATAGGGACTCCACCTTCCTACGAGCAGTACTTC | CASSQDGIGTPPSYEQYF
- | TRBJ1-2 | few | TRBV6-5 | TGTGCCAGCAGTTACTCGAACTCGGGGGTAGGGGGCTACACCTTC | CASSYSNSGVGGYTF
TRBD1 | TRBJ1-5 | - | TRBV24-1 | TGTGCCACCAGTGATCCCCGGACAGGGGCACATCAGCCCCAGCATTTT | CATSDPRTGAHQPQHF
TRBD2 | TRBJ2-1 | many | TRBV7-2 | TGTGCCAGCAGCCCTACTAGCGGGAGGCCAAATGAGCAGTTCTTC | CASSPTSGRPNEQFF
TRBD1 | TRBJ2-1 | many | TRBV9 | TGTGCCAGCAGCGTAAGTAGGCAGGGGGCGAAAAACAATGAGCAGTTCTTC | CASSVSRQGAKNNEQFF
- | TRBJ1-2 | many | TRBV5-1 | TGCGCCAGCAGCTTCGGCCACTCCTATGGCTACACCTTC | CASSFGHSYGYTF
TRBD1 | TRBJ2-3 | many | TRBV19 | TGTGCCAGCAGCCTGGACAGGGCTAGCACAGATACGCAGTATTTT | CASSLDRASTDTQYF
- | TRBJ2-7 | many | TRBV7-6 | TGTGCCAGCAGCTTAGTGCAAGCGAGGGAGCAGTACTTC | CASSLVQAREQYF
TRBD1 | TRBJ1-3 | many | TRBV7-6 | TGTGCCAGCAGCCAAGGGCGAAGGGGACAGAACGCGGACACCATATATTTT | CASSQGRRGQNADTIYF
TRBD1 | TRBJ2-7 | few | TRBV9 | TGTGCCAGCAGCGTAGGGGGGACAGGGTACGAGCAGTACTTC | CASSVGGTGYEQYF
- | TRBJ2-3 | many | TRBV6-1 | TGTGCCAGCCAAATCCCGGGAGAGGGAGAAACAGATACGCAGTATTTT | CASQIPGEGETDTQYF
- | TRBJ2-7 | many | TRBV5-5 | TGTGCCAGCAGCTTGGAGATGGGAACCTACGAGCAGTACTTC | CASSLEMGTYEQYF
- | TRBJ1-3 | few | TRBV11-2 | TGTGCCAGCAGCTCCCCTCACTCTGGAAACACCATATATTTT | CASSSPHSGNTIYF
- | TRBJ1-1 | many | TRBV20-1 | TGCAGTGCCATTGATTTCAGGGGGAACACTGAAGCTTTCTTT | CSAIDFRGNTEAFF
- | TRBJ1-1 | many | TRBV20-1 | TGCAGTGCCCCCCTGAACACTGAAGCTTTCTTT | CSAPLNTEAFF
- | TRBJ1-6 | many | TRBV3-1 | TGTGCCAGCAGCCAAGAGGGACCCCCGAACTTT | CASSQEGPPNF
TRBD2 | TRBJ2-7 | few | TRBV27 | TGTGCCAGCAGCTCTCCCGGACTAGCGGGAGGGAGCTCCTACGAGCAGTACTTC | CASSSPGLAGGSSYEQYF
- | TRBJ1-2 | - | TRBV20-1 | TGCAGTGCTAGAGGGGACCTGGGGCCGAATGGCTACACCTTC | CSARGDLGPNGYTF
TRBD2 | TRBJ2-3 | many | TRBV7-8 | TGTGCCAGCACTAGCGGGGGGGCAAGCACAGATACGCAGTATTTT | CASTSGGASTDTQYF
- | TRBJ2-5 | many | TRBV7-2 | TGTGCCAGCAGCTTTCAGGTTGGCTCCTCGGTCCGGGAGACCCAGTACTTC | CASSFQVGSSVRETQYF
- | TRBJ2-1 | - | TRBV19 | TGTGCCAGTAGGGACTTGGGAAATAACAATGAGCAGTTCTTC | CASRDLGNNNEQFF
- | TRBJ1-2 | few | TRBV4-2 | TGTGCCAGCAGCCAAGCGACCCGGAGCGGCTACACCTTC | CASSQATRSGYTF
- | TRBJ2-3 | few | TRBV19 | TGTGCCAGTAGTATTGGGTGGGGCACAGATACGCAGTATTTT | CASSIGWGTDTQYF
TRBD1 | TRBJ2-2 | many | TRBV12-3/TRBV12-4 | TGTGCCAGCGAACGAGACAGGGGGAACACCGGGGAGCTGTTTTTT | CASERDRGNTGELFF
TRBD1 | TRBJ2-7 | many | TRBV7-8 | TGTGCCAGCAGCTTAAGGGGACAGACGAGACCCGAGCAGTACTTC | CASSLRGQTRPEQYF
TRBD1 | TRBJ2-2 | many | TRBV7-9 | TGTGCCAGCAGCACTAACCCCGGACAGGGGGCCACCGGGGAGCTGTTTTTT | CASSTNPGQGATGELFF
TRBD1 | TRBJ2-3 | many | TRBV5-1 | TGCGCCAGCAGCTTTCTCCCGGGACAGGGAAGGAGTCTTCTCACAGATACGCAGTATTTT | CASSFLPGQGRSLLTDTQYF
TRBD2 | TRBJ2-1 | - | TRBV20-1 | TGCAGTGCTCCTAGGGAGGAGCGGGAGTCGGGTGAGCAGTTCTTC | CSAPREERESGEQFF
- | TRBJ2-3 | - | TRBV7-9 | TGTGCCAGCAGCCCCCTAGTGTTTGGTACAGATACGCAGTATTTT | CASSPLVFGTDTQYF
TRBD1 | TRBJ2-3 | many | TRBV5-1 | TGCGCCAGCAGCGCACAGGGGGCGAAGACCACAGATACGCAGTATTTT | CASSAQGAKTTDTQYF
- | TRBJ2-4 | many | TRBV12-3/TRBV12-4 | TGTGCCAGCAGTTTTGTGCCCGGGGGCTTTCAGTACTTC | CASSFVPGGFQYF
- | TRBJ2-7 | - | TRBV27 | TGTGCCAGCAGTTTGAAGTTCTATCTGGAGGCCTACGAGCAGTACTTC | CASSLKFYLEAYEQYF
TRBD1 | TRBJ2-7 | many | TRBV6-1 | TGTGCCAGCAGTTCCGGACAGGGAGGTTCCTACGAGCAGTACTTC | CASSSGQGGSYEQYF
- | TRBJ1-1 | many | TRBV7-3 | TGTGCCAGCAGCTTAACAGTCGGCACTGAAGCTTTCTTT | CASSLTVGTEAFF
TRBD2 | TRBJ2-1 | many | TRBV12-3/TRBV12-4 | TGTGCCAGCAGCACTCCGGGGCGGGGGGGCCCCGATGAGCAGTTCTTC | CASSTPGRGGPDEQFF
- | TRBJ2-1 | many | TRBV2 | TGTGCCAGCAGTGGGGGCCTTGGGTATGAGCAGTTCTTC | CASSGGLGYEQFF
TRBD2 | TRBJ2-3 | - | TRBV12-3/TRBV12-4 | TGTGCCAGCAGTATGGGACTAGCGGGAGACTCTGATACGCAGTATTTT | CASSMGLAGDSDTQYF
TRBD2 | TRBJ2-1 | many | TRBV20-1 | TGCAGTGCAAAAGTAGCGGGAGGCGCCTACAATGAGCAGTTCTTC | CSAKVAGGAYNEQFF
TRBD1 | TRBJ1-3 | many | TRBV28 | TGTGCCAGTACCGGGACAGGGGGTGGAAACACCATATATTTT | CASTGTGGGNTIYF
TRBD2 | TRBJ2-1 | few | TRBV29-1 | TGCAGCGTACAGACTAGCGGGTACAATGAGCAGTTCTTC | CSVQTSGYNEQFF
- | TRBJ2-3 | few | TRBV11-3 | TGTGCCAGCAGCTTAGGTAGCGGAGATGGAACAGATACGCAGTATTTT | CASSLGSGDGTDTQYF
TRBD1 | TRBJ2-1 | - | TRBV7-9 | TGTGCCAGCAGCTTAGGGCAGGGGGCTATCCCTTACAATGAGCAGTTCTTC | CASSLGQGAIPYNEQFF
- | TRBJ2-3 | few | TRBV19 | TGTGCCAGTAGTATAGCCGGGAAAGGGCCAGGGGATACGCAGTATTTT | CASSIAGKGPGDTQYF
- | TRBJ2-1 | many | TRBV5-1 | TGCGCCAGCAGGGCAGGGGTCTCCTACAATGAGCAGTTCTTC | CASRAGVSYNEQFF
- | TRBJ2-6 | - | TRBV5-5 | TGTGCCAGCAGCCCCGTGGGGGTTGGGGCCAACGTCCTGACTTTC | CASSPVGVGANVLTF
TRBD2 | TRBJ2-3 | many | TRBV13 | TGTGCCAGCAGCCCGGGACTAGCGGGGGGGAGTATAAGAGATACGCAGTATTTT | CASSPGLAGGSIRDTQYF
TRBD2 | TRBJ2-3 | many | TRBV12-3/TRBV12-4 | TGTGCCAGCAGTCCTGGACTAGCGGGGTTCACAGATACGCAGTATTTT | CASSPGLAGFTDTQYF
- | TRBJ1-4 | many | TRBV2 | TGTGCCAGCAGAAGAACCTCAACTAATGAAAAACTGTTTTTT | CASRRTSTNEKLFF
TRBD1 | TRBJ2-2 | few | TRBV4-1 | TGCACCAGCAGCCAAGGCCGGGACAGGGGTTTTGCCGGGGAGCTGTTTTTT | CTSSQGRDRGFAGELFF
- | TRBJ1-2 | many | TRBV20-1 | TGCAGCGGCGACAGATCCTATGGCTACACCTTC | CSGDRSYGYTF
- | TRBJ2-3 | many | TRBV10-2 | TGCGCCAGCAGTGATTTGCACTTCACAGATACGCAGTATTTT | CASSDLHFTDTQYF
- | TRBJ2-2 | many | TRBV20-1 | TGCAGTGCTAGAGATTCTTGGGGCACCGGGGAGCTGTTTTTT | CSARDSWGTGELFF
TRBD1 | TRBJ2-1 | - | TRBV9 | TGTGCCAGCGGCCCCCTCCCCGGACAGGTGGGGAATGAGCAGTTCTTC | CASGPLPGQVGNEQFF